This T cell receptor beta chain was obtained from a study of beta chain features in type 1 diabetes. Study results and limitations: Across all four CD4+ subsets, people with type 1 diabetes showed modestly shorter TCRB CDR3s. Comparison showed that naive, central memory and Treg TCRB repertoires appeared more similar among patients than among healthy donors.

Since all of the isolated RNA was reverse transcribed, expressed TCRB transcripts were what got sequenced. The table came from immunoSEQ multiplex PCR; TCRdb's copy has only in-frame clones and leaves some out. The data contain roughly 280,000 clones, 24% of them seen just once; the ten biggest clones take up around 0.013%. Germline assignment: CDR1 SGHNT and CDR2 YYREEE (reference sequence). The V gene end was trimmed by 4 bases and the J gene end by 5 bases; junction bases not matched to a gene: 7. The CDR3 extends over 15 amino acids. As concerns this clone: Its matching antigen is unknown.

The clonotype was recovered from a woman younger than 45 with type 1 diabetes. The sequenced material came from naive CD4+ T cells from blood. The chain couples TRBV5-4 to TRBJ2-7, with 12 bases fitting TRBD1. This CDR3 reads CASSRPGQGAHEQYF. The CDR3 region has the DNA TGTGCCAGCAGCCGGCCGGGACAGGGGGCCCACGAGCAGTACTTC.